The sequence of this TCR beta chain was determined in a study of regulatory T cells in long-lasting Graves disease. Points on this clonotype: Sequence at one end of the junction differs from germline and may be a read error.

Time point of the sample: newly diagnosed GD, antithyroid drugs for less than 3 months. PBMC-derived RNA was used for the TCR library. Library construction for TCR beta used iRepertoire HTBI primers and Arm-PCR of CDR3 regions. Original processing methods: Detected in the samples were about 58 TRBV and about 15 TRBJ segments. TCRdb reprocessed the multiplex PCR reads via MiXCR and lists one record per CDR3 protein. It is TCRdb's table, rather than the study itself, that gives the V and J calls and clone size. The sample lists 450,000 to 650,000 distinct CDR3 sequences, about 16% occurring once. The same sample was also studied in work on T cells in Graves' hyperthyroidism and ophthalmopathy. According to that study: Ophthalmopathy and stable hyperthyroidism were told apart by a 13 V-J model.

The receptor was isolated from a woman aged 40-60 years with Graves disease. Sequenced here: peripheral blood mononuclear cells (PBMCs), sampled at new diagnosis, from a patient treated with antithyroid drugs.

The CDR3 DNA reads TGTGCCAGCAGCACGGGGGACTCGGGAACAGATACGCAGTATTTT. Its translation is CASSTGDSGTDTQYF. The J gene is TRBJ2-3, the V gene TRBV10-2, with a possible D match to TRBD2 (6 bases). The CDR3 is 15 residues long. Germline CDR1 reads WSHSY; CDR2 reads SAAADI.